This T cell receptor (beta chain) is drawn from a study of metastatic and nonmetastatic thyroid tumors. Study details: Malignant and benign thyroid patients had repertoires compared in peripheral blood and tumor or nodule tissue.

This clone was counted ten times or more. No antigen is known for it. Original processing methods: To classify distant metastasis in papillary thyroid cancer, a model was built from CDR3 differences across clinicopathological groups. MiXCR re-clonotyped the PCR reads for TCRdb. TCRdb's processing, not the authors' own work, is the source of the V and J calls. The sample has 21,000 or so clones; over 25% are singletons. All patients were treatment-naive before thyroid surgery. Overall study results and limits: When malignant thyroid tumors were compared with benign nodules, TCR beta diversity was reportedly significantly higher in the malignant tumors. This held in both blood and tumor samples.

V trimming: 4 bases; J trimming: 8 bases; junction bases outside the gene matches: 10. Per germline, CDR1 SEHNR and CDR2 FQNEAQ (reference sequence). The CDR3 spans 14 residues. The receptor comes from a male donor with papillary thyroid cancer or a benign thyroid nodule (not recorded which). Some clones in this sample may be carry-over from other donors' samples. Sequencing was performed on tumor tissue. The chain is built from TRBV7-9 and TRBJ1-2; 7 nucleotides align to TRBD1. The CDR3 DNA follows: TGTGCCAGCAGCTCCACCGAGGGGGCTGGAGGCTACACCTTC. Its translation: CASSSTEGAGGYTF.